These T cell receptor beta chains were read from a single sample in a study of cytomegalovirus exposure and HLA in healthy donors. Using immunoSEQ multiplex PCR, the repertoire was profiled, and TCRdb retains in-frame clones only, with some absent. The repertoire consists of approximately 200,000 clones, with around 79% occurring once and the leading ten covering less than 2%. Sequencing input: PBMCs. These receptors were obtained from a girl aged 10 to 17 in good health and CMV-seropositive. CDR3s include the opening cysteine and the closing phenylalanine or tryptophan. Fields, in order: V gene, D gene, J gene, clone size, CDR3 protein, CDR3 DNA. D genes are given only for firm matches. Only some rows state a clone size, as once, few, many or a class for expanded clones.

V gene: TRBV19; D gene: NA; J gene: TRBJ1-2; clone size: NA; CDR3 protein: CASSPDARGSYTF; CDR3 DNA: TGTGCCAGTAGCCCCGACGCCAGGGGAAGCTACACCTTC
V gene: TRBV19; D gene: TRBD2; J gene: TRBJ2-3; clone size: NA; CDR3 protein: CASSQPQGLGTTDTQYF; CDR3 DNA: TGTGCCAGTAGTCAGCCCCAGGGACTAGGGACCACAGATACGCAGTATTTT
V gene: TRBV7-2; D gene: TRBD2; J gene: TRBJ2-2; clone size: NA; CDR3 protein: CASSPRGLAVYGELFF; CDR3 DNA: TGTGCCAGCAGCCCGAGGGGACTAGCGGTTTACGGGGAGCTGTTTTTT
V gene: TRBV11-2; D gene: TRBD2; J gene: TRBJ2-2; clone size: NA; CDR3 protein: CASSSRPSGDTGELFF; CDR3 DNA: TGTGCCAGCAGCTCCCGCCCTAGCGGGGACACCGGGGAGCTGTTTTTT
V gene: TRBV4-3; D gene: NA; J gene: TRBJ2-1; clone size: few; CDR3 protein: CASSRQGSYNEQFF; CDR3 DNA: TGCGCCAGCAGCCGCCAGGGCTCCTACAATGAGCAGTTCTTC
V gene: TRBV9; D gene: TRBD1; J gene: TRBJ1-1; clone size: NA; CDR3 protein: CASSAAQGMNTEAFF; CDR3 DNA: TGTGCCAGCAGCGCCGCACAGGGGATGAACACTGAAGCTTTCTTT
V gene: TRBV19; D gene: NA; J gene: TRBJ1-1; clone size: NA; CDR3 protein: CASSVTSGASNTEAFF; CDR3 DNA: TGTGCCAGTAGTGTCACGTCAGGGGCGTCAAACACTGAAGCTTTCTTT
V gene: TRBV6-5; D gene: NA; J gene: TRBJ1-1; clone size: NA; CDR3 protein: CASSYSGGIEAFF; CDR3 DNA: TGTGCCAGCAGTTACTCAGGAGGCATTGAAGCTTTCTTT
V gene: TRBV11-2; D gene: TRBD1; J gene: TRBJ1-4; clone size: NA; CDR3 protein: CASSSDRGVTNEKLFF; CDR3 DNA: TGTGCCAGCAGCTCGGACAGGGGAGTCACTAATGAAAAACTGTTTTTT
V gene: TRBV6-6; D gene: NA; J gene: TRBJ1-5; clone size: NA; CDR3 protein: CASSYGQHNQPQHF; CDR3 DNA: TGTGCCAGCAGTTACGGGCAGCACAATCAGCCCCAGCATTTT
V gene: TRBV7-2; D gene: TRBD1; J gene: TRBJ2-7; clone size: NA; CDR3 protein: CASSNPGQNYEQYF; CDR3 DNA: TGTGCCAGCAGCAATCCGGGACAGAACTACGAGCAGTACTTC
V gene: TRBV4-3; D gene: TRBD1; J gene: TRBJ1-1; clone size: NA; CDR3 protein: CASSHSGTAYTEAFF; CDR3 DNA: TGCGCCAGCAGCCACTCCGGGACAGCCTACACTGAAGCTTTCTTT
V gene: TRBV5-4; D gene: TRBD2; J gene: TRBJ2-3; clone size: NA; CDR3 protein: CASSLTSGGYTDTQYF; CDR3 DNA: TGTGCCAGCAGCCTGACTAGCGGGGGCTACACAGATACGCAGTATTTT
V gene: TRBV15; D gene: NA; J gene: TRBJ2-2; clone size: NA; CDR3 protein: CATSRQGLPAGELFF; CDR3 DNA: TGTGCCACCAGCAGGCAGGGGCTACCGGCCGGGGAGCTGTTTTTT
V gene: TRBV5-8; D gene: NA; J gene: TRBJ1-2; clone size: NA; CDR3 protein: CASSLRSPTENGYTF; CDR3 DNA: TGTGCCAGCAGCTTGCGCTCGCCGACGGAGAATGGCTACACCTTC
V gene: TRBV4-3; D gene: TRBD1; J gene: TRBJ2-4; clone size: NA; CDR3 protein: CASSQGRDREDIQYF; CDR3 DNA: TGCGCCAGCAGCCAAGGCCGGGACAGGGAGGACATTCAGTACTTC
V gene: TRBV7-9; D gene: TRBD1; J gene: TRBJ2-6; clone size: NA; CDR3 protein: CAAPRDSPLTSGANVLTF; CDR3 DNA: TGTGCCGCCCCGAGGGACAGTCCCTTGACCTCTGGGGCCAACGTCCTGACTTTC
V gene: TRBV27; D gene: NA; J gene: TRBJ2-1; clone size: NA; CDR3 protein: CASWRGPYNEQFF; CDR3 DNA: TGTGCCAGCTGGCGGGGGCCATACAATGAGCAGTTCTTC
V gene: TRBV4-1; D gene: NA; J gene: TRBJ2-7; clone size: few; CDR3 protein: CASSQDFRGYEQYF; CDR3 DNA: TGCGCCAGCAGCCAAGATTTTCGGGGCTACGAGCAGTACTTC
V gene: TRBV6-1; D gene: TRBD2; J gene: TRBJ2-1; clone size: once; CDR3 protein: CASRRTSGSYNEQFF; CDR3 DNA: TGTGCCAGCAGAAGAACTAGCGGGTCCTACAATGAGCAGTTCTTC
V gene: TRBV7-8; D gene: TRBD1; J gene: TRBJ2-1; clone size: NA; CDR3 protein: CASSSGTGDNEQFF; CDR3 DNA: TGTGCCAGCAGCTCCGGGACAGGGGACAATGAGCAGTTCTTC
V gene: TRBV18; D gene: TRBD1; J gene: TRBJ2-1; clone size: few; CDR3 protein: CASSPDRGSIYNEQFF; CDR3 DNA: TGTGCCAGCTCACCGGACAGGGGATCTATTTACAATGAGCAGTTCTTC
V gene: TRBV7-2; D gene: TRBD2; J gene: TRBJ2-5; clone size: NA; CDR3 protein: CASSVGLAGGPQETQYF; CDR3 DNA: TGTGCCAGCAGCGTGGGACTAGCGGGGGGGCCCCAAGAGACCCAGTACTTC
V gene: TRBV7-9; D gene: TRBD1; J gene: TRBJ1-1; clone size: NA; CDR3 protein: CASSSTGTGGNTEAFF; CDR3 DNA: TGTGCCAGCAGCAGCACCGGGACAGGGGGCAACACTGAAGCTTTCTTT